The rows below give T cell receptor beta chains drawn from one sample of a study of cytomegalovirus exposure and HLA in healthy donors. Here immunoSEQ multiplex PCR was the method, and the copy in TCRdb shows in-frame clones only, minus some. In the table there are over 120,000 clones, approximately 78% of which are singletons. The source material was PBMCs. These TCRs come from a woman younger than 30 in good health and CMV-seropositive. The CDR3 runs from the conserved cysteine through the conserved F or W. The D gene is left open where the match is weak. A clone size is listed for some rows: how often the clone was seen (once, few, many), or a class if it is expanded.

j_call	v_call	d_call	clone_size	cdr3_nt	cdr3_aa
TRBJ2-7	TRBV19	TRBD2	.	TGTGCCAGTAGTCCTTCTAGCGGGGGAGCCTACGAGCAGTACTTC	CASSPSSGGAYEQYF
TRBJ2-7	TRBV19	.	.	TGTGCCAGTAGTACTACAGGGCCTGGAGAGCAGTACTTC	CASSTTGPGEQYF
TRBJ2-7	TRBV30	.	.	TGTGCCTGGGGTTGGCGGTTCTACGAGCAGTACTTC	CAWGWRFYEQYF
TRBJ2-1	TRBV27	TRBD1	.	TGTGCCAGCAGGATACAGCCCGGGACAGGTTACAATGAGCAGTTCTTC	CASRIQPGTGYNEQFF
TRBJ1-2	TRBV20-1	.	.	TGCAGTGCTTCGACAGGCGGGGGCTACACCTTC	CSASTGGGYTF
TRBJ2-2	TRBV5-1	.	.	TGCGCCAGCAGCCCACAGACAGCGAACACCGGGGAGCTGTTTTTT	CASSPQTANTGELFF
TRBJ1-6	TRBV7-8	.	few	TGTGCCAGCAGCACAGGAAATTCACCCCTCCACTTT	CASSTGNSPLHF
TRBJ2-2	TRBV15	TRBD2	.	TGTGCCACCGCCTCGGGGCGGGGGACGTGGACCGGGGAGCTGTTTTTT	CATASGRGTWTGELFF
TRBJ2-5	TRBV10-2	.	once	TGCGCCAGCAGTGAAGGGTTCCGGGCAGGGATGAAAGGAGAGACCCAGTACTTC	CASSEGFRAGMKGETQYF
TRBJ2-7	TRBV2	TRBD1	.	TGTGCCAGCAGGCGACAGGGGATTTCCTACGAGCAGTACTTC	CASRRQGISYEQYF
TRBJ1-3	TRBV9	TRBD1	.	TGTGCCAGCAGCGTAGAGGGACAGGGCACCCTCTGGGAAAACACCATATATTTT	CASSVEGQGTLWENTIYF
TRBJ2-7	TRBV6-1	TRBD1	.	TGTGCCAGCAGGGGACAGGGGAATGAGGCCGAGCAGTACTTC	CASRGQGNEAEQYF
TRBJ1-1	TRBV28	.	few	TGTGCCAGCAGTTTCTCGTACACTGAAGCTTTCTTT	CASSFSYTEAFF
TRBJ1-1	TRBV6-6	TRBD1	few	TGTGCCAGCATCACAGGGGACGCTGAAGCTTTCTTT	CASITGDAEAFF
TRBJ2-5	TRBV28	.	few	TGTGCCAGCAGGGCAGGGAGGAAGACCCAGTACTTC	CASRAGRKTQYF
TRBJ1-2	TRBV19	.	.	TGTGCCAGTAGTATAGGAGCCCATAAAGGCTACACCTTC	CASSIGAHKGYTF
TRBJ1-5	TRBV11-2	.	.	TGTGCCAGCAGCTTAGAAGGGGATGTGGGTCAGCCCCAGCATTTT	CASSLEGDVGQPQHF
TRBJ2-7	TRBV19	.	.	TGTGCCAGTACCAGAGGAGACGGTCCCTACGAGCAGTACTTC	CASTRGDGPYEQYF
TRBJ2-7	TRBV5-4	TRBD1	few	TGTGCCAGCAGCCGGGAACAGGGGTTCGCCTACGAGCAGTACTTC	CASSREQGFAYEQYF
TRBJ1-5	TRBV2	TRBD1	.	TGTGCCAGCAGTGAAAGACAGGGGAGGCCCCAGCATTTT	CASSERQGRPQHF
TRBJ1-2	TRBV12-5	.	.	TGTGCTAGTGGTTTGGCACAGAGCTATGGCTACACCTTC	CASGLAQSYGYTF
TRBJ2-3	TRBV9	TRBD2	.	TGTGCCAGCAGCGTCTCGGCTAGCGGCATCACAGATACGCAGTATTTT	CASSVSASGITDTQYF
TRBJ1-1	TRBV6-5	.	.	TGTGCCAGCAGTTACGTAGAAGGCGGGAACACTGAAGCTTTCTTT	CASSYVEGGNTEAFF
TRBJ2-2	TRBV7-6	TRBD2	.	TGTGCCAGTAAGGGGAGGGTGGACACCGGGGAGCTGTTTTTT	CASKGRVDTGELFF
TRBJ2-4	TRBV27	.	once	TGTGCCAGCAAGGGGGTTATGGAAAACATTCAGTACTTC	CASKGVMENIQYF
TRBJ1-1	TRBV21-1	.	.	TGTGCCAGCAGCAAACAGGTGGGCCTAGGCAGGGGAGCTGAAGCTTTCTTT	CASSKQVGLGRGAEAFF
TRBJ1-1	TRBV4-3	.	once	TGCGCCAGCAGCCAGGGGGGGTACACTGAAGCTTTCTTT	CASSQGGYTEAFF
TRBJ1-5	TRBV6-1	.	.	TGTGCCAGCAGTGAAACAGGGCTAAATCAGCCCCAGCATTTT	CASSETGLNQPQHF
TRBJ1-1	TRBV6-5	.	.	TGTGCCAGCAGTTACTCCTCGGGGGGGGCTGAAGCTTTCTTT	CASSYSSGGAEAFF
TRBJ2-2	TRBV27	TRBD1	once	TGTGCCAGCAGTTTAGTCAGGGGGCTGGGTACTACCGGGGAGCTGTTTTTT	CASSLVRGLGTTGELFF
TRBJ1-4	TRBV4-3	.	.	TGCGCCAGCAGCCAAGATGTGGGGGGAGGTAGAGAAAAACTGTTTTTT	CASSQDVGGGREKLFF
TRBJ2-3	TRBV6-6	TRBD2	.	TGTGCCAGCGGGACTAGCAAAGATACGCAGTATTTT	CASGTSKDTQYF
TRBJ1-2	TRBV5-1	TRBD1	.	TGCGCCAGCAGCTCGCTGGGACAGGGGGAAGATGGCTACACCTTC	CASSSLGQGEDGYTF
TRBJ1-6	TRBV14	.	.	TGTGCCAGCAGCCAAGTTGACAGCTATAATTCACCCCTCCACTTT	CASSQVDSYNSPLHF
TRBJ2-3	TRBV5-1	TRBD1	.	TGCGCCAGCACCCGGGACAGCCCAGATACGCAGTATTTT	CASTRDSPDTQYF
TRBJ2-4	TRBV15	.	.	TGTGCCACCAGCAGAGATGGGGCATTGTTGCACTTC	CATSRDGALLHF
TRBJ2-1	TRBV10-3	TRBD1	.	TGTGCCATCAGTGAGTCGCAGGGACAGGGGCTCTTC	CAISESQGQGLF
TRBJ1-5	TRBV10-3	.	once	TGTGCCATCAGTGAGGCAGCAGGGGTCCAAAATCAGCCCCAGCATTTT	CAISEAAGVQNQPQHF
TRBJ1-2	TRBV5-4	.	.	TGTGCCAGCAGCAGTACGGGACAACCGAGCGGCTACACCTTC	CASSSTGQPSGYTF
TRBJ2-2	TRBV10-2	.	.	TGCGCCAGCAGCGTGAACAGGGTCACGGGCCAGCTGTTTTTT	CASSVNRVTGQLFF
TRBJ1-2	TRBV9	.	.	TGTGCCAGCAGCGTAGGCTGGTCGGACAGTGCCCTCCGAGCCTATGGCTACACCTTC	CASSVGWSDSALRAYGYTF
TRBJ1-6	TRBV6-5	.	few	TGTGCCAGCACCTCGGCAGGGACACATAATTCACCCCTCCACTTT	CASTSAGTHNSPLHF
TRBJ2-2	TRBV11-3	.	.	TGTGCCAGCAGCTTAGCATCGAACACCGGGGAGCTGTTTTTT	CASSLASNTGELFF
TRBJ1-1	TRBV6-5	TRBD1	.	TGTGCCAGCAGTCCCGGGACAGGGGGTCCTGAAGCTTTCTTT	CASSPGTGGPEAFF